In its sample, the clone carrying this T cell receptor (beta chain) was seen once. What it recognizes is unknown. Vbeta (60) and Jbeta (13) primers were used in the PCR. Method: immunoSEQ multiplex PCR; TCRdb's copy keeps in-frame clones and lacks some. The sample shows 150,000 to 200,000 clones, 80% of them seen only once. This sample is part of a study of cytomegalovirus exposure and HLA in healthy donors. Whole-study findings and limits: The listing of roughly 160 TCR beta chains classed them as cytomegalovirus-associated. A later analysis reportedly found that, within productive TCRs, an Asian-associated ancestry cluster had fewer N-insertions than the mean observed across the approximately 660 donors.

The V segment lost 7 bases and the J segment 9 bases; nucleotides outside the gene matches: 3. The CDR3 runs to 12 residues. The germline V gene has CDR1 LNHDA and CDR2 SQIVND (reference sequence). This chain links TRBV19 with TRBJ1-6; 7 bases are a match to TRBD1. The sample consisted of PBMCs. This clonotype originated in a boy under 18 in good health and CMV-seronegative. The CDR3 DNA reads TGTGCCAGTACCCAGGGGGGTTCACCCCTCCACTTT. This encodes CASTQGGSPLHF.